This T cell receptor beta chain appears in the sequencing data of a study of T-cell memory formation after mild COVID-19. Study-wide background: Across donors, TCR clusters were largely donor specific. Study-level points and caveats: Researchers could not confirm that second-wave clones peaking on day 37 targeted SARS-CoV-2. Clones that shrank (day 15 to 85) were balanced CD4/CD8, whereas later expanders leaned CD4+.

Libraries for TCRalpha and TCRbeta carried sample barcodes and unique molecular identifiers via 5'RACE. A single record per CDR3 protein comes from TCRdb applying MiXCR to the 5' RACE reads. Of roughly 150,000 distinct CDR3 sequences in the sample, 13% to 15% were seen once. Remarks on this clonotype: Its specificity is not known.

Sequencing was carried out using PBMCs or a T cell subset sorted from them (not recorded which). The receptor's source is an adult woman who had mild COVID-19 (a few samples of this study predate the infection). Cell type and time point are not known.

The CDR3 reads CASVPSGTASSYEQYF. The CDR3 DNA reads as TGTGCCAGCGTACCCTCGGGGACAGCGAGCTCCTACGAGCAGTACTTC. The rearrangement uses TRBV13 and TRBJ2-7, with 7 bases aligning to TRBD1. Trimming at V came to 8 bases and at J to 0 bases, leaving 13 bases not matched to a gene. The CDR3 has 16 amino acids. From germline, CDR1 is PRHDT and CDR2 FYEKMQ (reference sequence). Full variable domain (missing parts from reference TRBV13 and TRBJ2-7): AAGVIQSPRHLIKEKRETATLKCYPIPRHDTVYWYQQGPGQDPQFLISFYEKMQSDKGSIPDRFSAQQFSDYHSELNMSSLELGDSALYFCASVPSGTASSYEQYFGPGTRLTVT.